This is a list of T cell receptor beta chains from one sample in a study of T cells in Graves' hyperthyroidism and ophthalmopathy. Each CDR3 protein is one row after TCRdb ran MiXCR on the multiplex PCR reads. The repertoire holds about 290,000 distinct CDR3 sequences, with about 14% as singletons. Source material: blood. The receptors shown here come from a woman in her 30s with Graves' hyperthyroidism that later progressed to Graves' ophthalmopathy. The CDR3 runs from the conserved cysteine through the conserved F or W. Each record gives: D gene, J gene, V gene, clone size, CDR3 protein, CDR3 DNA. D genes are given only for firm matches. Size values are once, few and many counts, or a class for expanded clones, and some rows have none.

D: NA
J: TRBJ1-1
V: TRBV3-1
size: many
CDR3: CASSQWTEMNTEAFF
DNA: TGTGCCAGCAGCCAATGGACGGAGATGAACACTGAAGCTTTCTTT

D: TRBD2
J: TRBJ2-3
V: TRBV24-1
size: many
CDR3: CATSDFRAGTDTQYF
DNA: TGTGCCACCAGTGATTTCCGAGCGGGGACAGATACGCAGTATTTT

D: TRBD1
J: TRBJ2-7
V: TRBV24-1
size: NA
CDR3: CATSESQGYEQYF
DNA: TGTGCCACCAGTGAGTCACAGGGGTACGAGCAGTACTTC

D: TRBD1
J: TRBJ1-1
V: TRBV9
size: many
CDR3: CASSVYGESPQGLNTEAFF
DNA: TGTGCCAGCAGCGTTTATGGTGAGTCCCCACAGGGGTTGAACACTGAAGCTTTCTTT

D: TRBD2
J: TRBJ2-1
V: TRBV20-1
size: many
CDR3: CSPHTSGREFF
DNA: TGCAGCCCTCATACTAGCGGGAGAGAGTTCTTC

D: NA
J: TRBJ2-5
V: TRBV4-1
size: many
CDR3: CASSQEGARSYQETQYF
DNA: TGCGCCAGCAGCCAAGAGGGGGCCAGGAGTTACCAAGAGACCCAGTACTTC

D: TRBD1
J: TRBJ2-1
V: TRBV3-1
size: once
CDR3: CASSPLGQGVSYNEQFF
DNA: TGTGCCAGCAGCCCGCTCGGACAGGGGGTCTCCTACAATGAGCAGTTCTTC

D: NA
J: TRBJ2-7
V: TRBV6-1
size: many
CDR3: CASSEQQGPTYEQYF
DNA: TGTGCCAGCAGTGAGCAGCAGGGACCGACGTACGAGCAGTACTTC

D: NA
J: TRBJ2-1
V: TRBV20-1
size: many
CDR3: CSARGRNNEQFF
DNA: TGCAGTGCTAGAGGCCGGAACAATGAGCAGTTCTTC

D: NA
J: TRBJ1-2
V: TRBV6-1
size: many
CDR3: CASAGTSSYGYTF
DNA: TGTGCCAGCGCTGGGACTTCGAGCTATGGCTACACCTTC

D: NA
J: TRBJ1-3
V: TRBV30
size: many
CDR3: CAWSHRTAAGNTIYF
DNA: TGTGCCTGGAGTCACCGAACGGCCGCTGGAAACACCATATATTTT

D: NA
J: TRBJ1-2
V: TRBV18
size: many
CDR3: CASSPGRGENYGYTF
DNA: TGTGCCAGCTCACCGGGAAGGGGAGAGAACTATGGCTACACCTTC

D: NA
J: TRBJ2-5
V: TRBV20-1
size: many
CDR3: CSAVGEDLETQYF
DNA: TGCAGTGCTGTCGGGGAGGATTTGGAGACCCAGTACTTC

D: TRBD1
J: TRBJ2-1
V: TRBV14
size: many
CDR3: CASSWTGGTYNEQFF
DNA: TGTGCCAGCAGTTGGACAGGGGGCACCTACAATGAGCAGTTCTTC

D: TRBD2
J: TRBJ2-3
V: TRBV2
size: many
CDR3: CASSASILAGIDTQYF
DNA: TGTGCCAGCAGTGCTTCCATCCTAGCGGGTATAGATACGCAGTATTTT

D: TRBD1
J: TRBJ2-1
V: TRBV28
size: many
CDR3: CASSSPGQGAGEQFF
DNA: TGTGCCAGCAGTTCCCCGGGACAGGGAGCGGGTGAGCAGTTCTTC

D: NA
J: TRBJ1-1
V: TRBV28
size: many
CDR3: CASSFQGAHDTEAFF
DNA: TGTGCCAGCAGTTTTCAAGGAGCTCACGACACTGAAGCTTTCTTT

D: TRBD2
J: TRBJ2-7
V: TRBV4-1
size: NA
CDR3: CASTLGAGGSYEQYF
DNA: TGCGCCAGCACCTTAGGGGCGGGGGGATCCTACGAGCAGTACTTC

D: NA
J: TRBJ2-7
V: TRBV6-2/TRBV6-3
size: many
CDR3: CASSYGTGDRYEQYF
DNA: TGTGCCAGCAGTTACGGTACGGGTGACCGCTACGAGCAGTACTTC

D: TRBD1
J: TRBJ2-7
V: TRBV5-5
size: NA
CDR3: CASSRDRGIYHEQYF
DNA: TGTGCCAGCAGCAGGGACAGGGGGATATATCACGAGCAGTACTTC

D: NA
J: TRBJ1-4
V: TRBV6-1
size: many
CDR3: CASSLRGEPTNEKLFF
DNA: TGTGCCAGCAGCCTACGTGGGGAGCCAACTAATGAAAAACTGTTTTTT

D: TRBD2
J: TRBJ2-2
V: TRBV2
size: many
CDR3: CASVLAGGTTGELFF
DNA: TGTGCCAGCGTGTTAGCGGGAGGGACCACCGGGGAGCTGTTTTTT

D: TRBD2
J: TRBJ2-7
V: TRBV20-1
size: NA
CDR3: CSAGGLAGSYEQYF
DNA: TGCAGTGCTGGGGGACTAGCGGGCTCCTACGAGCAGTACTTC

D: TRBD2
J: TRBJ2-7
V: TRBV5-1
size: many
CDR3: CASRTGGSSYEQYF
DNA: TGCGCCAGCAGGACTGGCGGGAGCTCCTACGAGCAGTACTTC

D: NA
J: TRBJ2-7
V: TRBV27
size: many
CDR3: CASSSFRVGFPIYEQYF
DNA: TGTGCCAGCAGTTCGTTTCGTGTGGGGTTCCCCATCTACGAGCAGTACTTC

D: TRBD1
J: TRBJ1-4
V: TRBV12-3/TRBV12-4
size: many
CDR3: CASRTTGGASEKLFF
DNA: TGTGCCAGCAGAACGACAGGGGGCGCGTCTGAAAAACTGTTTTTT

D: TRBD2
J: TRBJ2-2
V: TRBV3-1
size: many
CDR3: CASSQVGGRAGEGELFF
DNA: TGTGCCAGCAGCCAAGTCGGTGGGAGGGCGGGCGAGGGGGAGCTGTTTTTT

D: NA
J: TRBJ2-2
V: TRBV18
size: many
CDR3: CASSPNSGYGELFF
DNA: TGTGCCAGCTCACCAAATTCCGGGTACGGGGAGCTGTTTTTT

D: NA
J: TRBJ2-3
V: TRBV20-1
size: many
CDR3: CSASGNTDTQYF
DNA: TGCAGTGCTAGCGGGAATACAGATACGCAGTATTTT

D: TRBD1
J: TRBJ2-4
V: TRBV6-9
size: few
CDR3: CASSYLGVTGAAKNIQYF
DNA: TGTGCCAGCAGTTACTTGGGTGTCACAGGGGCGGCCAAAAACATTCAGTACTTC

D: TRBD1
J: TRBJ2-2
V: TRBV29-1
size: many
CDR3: CSVEGTGTGELFF
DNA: TGCAGCGTTGAAGGGACAGGCACCGGGGAGCTGTTTTTT

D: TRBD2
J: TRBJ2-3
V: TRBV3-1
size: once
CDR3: CASSLNYRGGTDTQYF
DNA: TGTGCCAGCAGCCTTAACTACCGGGGGGGCACAGATACGCAGTATTTT

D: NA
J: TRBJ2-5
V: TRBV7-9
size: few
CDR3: CASSFSGRTERNQETQYF
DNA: TGTGCCAGCAGCTTTAGCGGACGGACAGAGAGGAACCAAGAGACCCAGTACTTC

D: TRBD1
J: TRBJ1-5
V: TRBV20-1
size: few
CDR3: CSAIPGQAPPNNQPQHF
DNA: TGCAGTGCTATCCCCGGACAGGCGCCCCCCAACAATCAGCCCCAGCATTTT

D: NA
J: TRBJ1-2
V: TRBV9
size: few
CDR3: CASSAWTSYGYTF
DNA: TGTGCCAGCAGCGCATGGACTAGTTATGGCTACACCTTC

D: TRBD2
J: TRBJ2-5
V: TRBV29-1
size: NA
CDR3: CSVEELGLVGGPSETQYF
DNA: TGCAGCGTTGAAGAACTCGGACTAGTGGGAGGGCCTTCGGAGACCCAGTACTTC

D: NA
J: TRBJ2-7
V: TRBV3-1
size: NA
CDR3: CASSLQGTEQYF
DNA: TGTGCCAGCAGCTTACAGGGTACCGAGCAGTACTTC